This passage covers 23 T cell receptor beta chains from one sample sequenced in a study of T-cell memory formation after mild COVID-19. TCRdb re-called the 5' RACE reads through MiXCR, storing one row per CDR3 protein. Of approximately 430,000 distinct CDR3 sequences listed, around a quarter were seen once; the top ten hold around 14%. Material: PBMCs or a T cell subset sorted from them (not recorded which). Receptors originate from an adult woman who had mild COVID-19 (a few samples of this study predate the infection). Cell type and time point are not known.

This clonotype was observed a handful of times. The chain has TRBV29-1 and TRBJ1-5; a possible D gene is TRBD1 (6 bases). V was pared by 2 bases and J by 0 bases, with 8 bases between. The CDR3 has 14 residues. Germline loops: CDR1 SQVTM, CDR2 ANQGSEA. The CDR3, as DNA: TGCAGCGTTGAAACAGGGAATAGCAATCAGCCCCAGCATTTT. This sequence encodes CSVETGNSNQPQHF. Full variable domain (rest looked up from reference TRBV29-1 and TRBJ1-5): SAVISQKPSRDICQRGTSLTIQCQVDSQVTMMFWYRQQPGQSLTLIATANQGSEATYESGFVIDKFPISRPNLTFSTLTVSNMSPEDSSIYLCSVETGNSNQPQHFGDGTRLSIL.

The rearrangement joins TRBV4-1 to TRBJ2-5, with a weak D call TRBD2 (6 bases). The germline V gene has CDR1 MGHRA and CDR2 YSYEKL. With 1 base removed from V and 2 bases from J, the gap between germline ends came to 8 bases. This CDR3 has 14 residues. The chain's CDR3 is CASSQVRGQETQYF. CDR3 DNA: TGCGCCAGCAGCCAAGTTCGGGGGCAAGAGACCCAGTACTTC.

The J gene is TRBJ2-7, the V gene TRBV4-2, with D possibly matching TRBD2 (6 bases). The CDR3 spans 17 residues. V was trimmed by 0 bases and J by 3 bases, leaving 18 bases between them. Germline CDR1 LGHNA, CDR2 YNFKEQ. The CDR3 DNA reads as TGTGCCAGCAGCCAAGAAGAGGACGGGAGTGTCTTCTACGAGCAGTACTTC. Its translation: CASSQEEDGSVFYEQYF.

This clonotype was seen more than once but under ten times. The chain couples TRBV9 to TRBJ2-3; 8 bases line up with TRBD2. This CDR3 region has 17 residues. V gave up 1 base and J gave up 1 base; unmatched junction bases: 8. Germline CDR1 SGDLS, CDR2 YYNGEE. The CDR3 loop reads CASSVSGGRLGTDTQYF. CDR3 sequence (DNA): TGTGCCAGCAGCGTATCGGGGGGGCGTCTGGGCACAGATACGCAGTATTTT. Combining the CDR3 with reference TRBV9 and TRBJ2-3 gives the whole variable domain DSGVTQTPKHLITATGQRVTLRCSPRSGDLSVYWYQQSLDQGLQFLIQYYNGEERAKGNILERFSAQQFPDLHSELNLSSLELGDSALYFCASSVSGGRLGTDTQYFGPGTRLTVL.

This chain links TRBV6-5 with TRBJ2-5, with TRBD1 as a possible D gene (5 bases). This CDR3 comprises 15 residues. Germline V lookup: CDR1 MNHEY, CDR2 SVGAGI. The V and J ends lost 1 base and 3 bases respectively, with 12 bases between them. In DNA, the CDR3 is TGTGCCAGCAGTTACTTGGGGCCATTGAAAGAGACCCAGTACTTC. Protein product: CASSYLGPLKETQYF.

The table lists this clonotype with a few counts. The CDR3 DNA follows: TGTGCCAGCAGTGAGGCAGGGACAGGGCGGCAGCCCCAGCATTTT. Translated: CASSEAGTGRQPQHF. V and J are TRBV6-2 or TRBV6-3 and TRBJ1-5; 9 bases map to TRBD1. V dropped 5 bases and J dropped 7; count of bases not matched to a gene: 9. The V gene's germline CDR1 is MNHEY and CDR2 SVGEGT. This CDR3 contains 15 residues.

This clonotype was seen a few times. The genes are TRBV6-5 and TRBJ2-7; TRBD1 matches at 10 bases. The CDR3 runs 15 residues. V trimming: 4 bases; J trimming: 2 bases; junction bases outside the gene matches: 5. Germline V gene data show CDR1 as MNHEY and CDR2 as SVGAGI. The CDR3 spells CASSSSGTGAYEQYF. The CDR3 DNA is TGTGCCAGCAGTTCCTCCGGGACAGGGGCCTACGAGCAGTACTTC.

The chain joins TRBV5-5 to TRBJ2-3; 7 bases align to TRBD1. Germline CDR1 is SGHKS and CDR2 is YYEKEE (reference sequence). The V gene end was trimmed by 3 bases and the J gene end by 1 base; junction bases not matched to a gene: 8. CDR3 length equals 16 residues. The CDR3 DNA reads TGTGCCAGCAGCTCACAGGGGACCGCGGGCACAGATACGCAGTATTTT. Protein product: CASSSQGTAGTDTQYF.

This clonotype was seen only a few times. V is TRBV29-1 and J is TRBJ2-5; possible D gene TRBD1, 6 bases. CDR1 is SQVTM and CDR2 is ANQGSEA in the germline V gene. V lost 5 bases and J lost 3, with 10 bases in between. The CDR3 is 12 amino acids. The CDR3 nucleotides read TGCAGCGTTCGTTACAGGGAAGAGACCCAGTACTTC. Translation gives CSVRYREETQYF.

The rearrangement links TRBV7-8 to TRBJ2-3; 8 bases align to TRBD2. Germline values: CDR1 SGHVS, CDR2 FQNEAQ. V lost 5 bases to trimming and J lost 4 bases; unmatched junction nucleotides: 8. CDR3 size: 15 residues. This CDR3 is CASSRTGGLADTQYF. CDR3 DNA sequence: TGTGCCAGCAGCAGGACGGGGGGGCTCGCAGATACGCAGTATTTT.

This clonotype was found many times. The V gene is TRBV20-1, the J gene TRBJ2-3; D is perhaps TRBD1 (6 bases). The V gene's germline CDR1 is DFQATT and CDR2 SNEGSKA (reference sequence). Trimming took 3 bases from V and 0 from J, leaving 16 bases between them. This CDR3 comprises 16 residues. The CDR3 nucleotides read TGCAGTGCTAGCCCCCTCTGGCAGGGGAGCACAGATACGCAGTATTTT. Amino acid sequence: CSASPLWQGSTDTQYF.

The chain carries TRBV20-1 and TRBJ2-5; TRBD2 might be the D (6 bases). Trimming took 0 bases from V and 4 from J, leaving 12 bases between them. The germline V gene has CDR1 DFQATT and CDR2 SNEGSKA (reference sequence). CDR3 size: 14 residues. The CDR3 spells CSARDLMGGETQYF. The CDR3 DNA follows: TGCAGTGCTAGAGATCTGATGGGGGGAGAGACCCAGTACTTC.

This clonotype was picked up a small number of times. V gene TRBV7-8 combines with J gene TRBJ2-7, with 8 bases lining up with TRBD1. The V segment lost 5 bases and the J segment 5 bases; nucleotides outside the gene matches: 14. The CDR3 extends over 16 amino acids. The germline CDR1 and CDR2 sequences are SGHVS and FQNEAQ. DNA of the CDR3: TGTGCCAGCAGCCTGTGGACAGGGCCCGACTGGGACGAGCAGTACTTC. This sequence encodes CASSLWTGPDWDEQYF.

Only a few counts were recorded for this clonotype. The V and J genes are TRBV28 and TRBJ2-5, with D possibly TRBD1 on 6 matching bases. V dropped 5 bases and J dropped 5 bases, with 15 bases sitting between them. The CDR3 contains 14 residues. Germline values: CDR1 MDHEN, CDR2 SYDVKM. The CDR3 reads CASSPSGVGETQYF. DNA of the CDR3: TGTGCCAGCAGTCCCTCAGGGGTAGGGGAGACCCAGTACTTC.

The sample holds a few counts of this clonotype. The chain employs TRBV2 and TRBJ1-3; the D is unclear. The CDR3 totals 11 residues. Per the germline V gene, CDR1 is SNHLY and CDR2 is FYNNEI. V lost 8 bases, J lost 0 bases, and 2 bases lay in between. The CDR3 bases are TGTGCCAGCGTCTCTGGAAACACCATATATTTT. It translates to CASVSGNTIYF. Using reference TRBV2 and TRBJ1-3 for the parts outside the CDR3, the full variable domain is EPEVTQTPSHQVTQMGQEVILRCVPISNHLYFYWYRQILGQKVEFLVSFYNNEISEKSEIFDDQFSVERPDGSNFTLKIRSTKLEDSAMYFCASVSGNTIYFGEGSWLTVV.

In its sample, this clonotype was seen a few times. The V and J genes are TRBV30 and TRBJ1-6; D call uncertain. Trimming removed 8 bases at V and 13 bases at J, with 18 bases between. CDR1 and CDR2 from the germline V gene are GTSNPN and SVGIG (reference sequence). There are 12 residues in the CDR3. CDR3 residues: CAHQVGLAPLHF. CDR3 bases: TGTGCCCATCAGGTCGGACTTGCGCCCCTCCACTTT.

The CDR3 spells CASSSDRGQEPQHF. CDR3 DNA: TGTGCCAGCAGTTCGGACAGGGGGCAGGAGCCCCAGCATTTT. The chain couples TRBV6-5 to TRBJ1-5; 11 bases line up with TRBD1. Trimming took 4 bases from V and 8 from J; bases not matched to a gene: 4. The V gene's germline CDR1 is MNHEY and CDR2 SVGAGI. This CDR3 has 14 amino acids.

This clonotype appeared a few times. The chain links TRBV7-9 to TRBJ2-1, with TRBD1 identical over 8 bases. V was pared by 5 bases and J by 6 bases, with 12 bases of the junction left unmatched. The CDR3 sequence is 16 residues long. Per the germline V gene, CDR1 is SEHNR and CDR2 is FQNEAQ (reference sequence). The CDR3 nucleotides are TGTGCCAGCAGCCCGCGCGGGACAGGTTTTCCCAATGAGCAGTTCTTC. As protein: CASSPRGTGFPNEQFF.

About this clonotype: Possible read error: a much larger clone is one base away. This rearrangement joins TRBV3-1 to TRBJ1-1; the D gene is possibly TRBD1 (6 bases). Trimming removed 6 bases at V and 6 bases at J, with 8 bases between. The CDR3 totals 11 residues. Per the germline V gene, CDR1 is LGHDT and CDR2 is YNNKEL (reference sequence). The CDR3 sequence is CASRGGSEAFF. In DNA, the CDR3 is TGTGCCAGCAGGGGGGGCTCTGAAGCTTTCTTT.

This clonotype was counted only a few times. The chain couples TRBV29-1 to TRBJ2-1; possible D gene TRBD1, 6 bases. This CDR3 has 15 residues. V lost 5 bases and J lost 4, with 18 bases in between. Germline V gene data show CDR1 as SQVTM and CDR2 as ANQGSEA. CDR3 amino acids: CSVLGGRLQYNEQFF. For the CDR3, the DNA is TGCAGCGTTTTAGGGGGACGACTTCAGTACAATGAGCAGTTCTTC.

CDR3 DNA sequence: TGCGCCAGCAGCCAAGATGGGGGGGCGCGGGAGACCCAGTACTTC. Its translation: CASSQDGGARETQYF. V usage is TRBV4-1 and J usage is TRBJ2-5; D is possibly TRBD2 (7 bases). V was pared by 0 bases and J by 5 bases, with 13 bases between. CDR1 and CDR2 (germline): MGHRA, YSYEKL. This CDR3 contains 15 residues.

This clonotype appeared once. This sequence joins TRBV15 and TRBJ2-7; 9 positions match TRBD1. Germline V gives CDR1 LNHNV, CDR2 YYDKDF (reference sequence). Trimming removed 3 bases from V and 4 bases from J; junction bases left unmatched: 7. CDR3 length: 15 residues. The CDR3 protein is CATSSPNRGLYEQYF. CDR3 DNA: TGTGCCACCAGCAGCCCTAACAGGGGGCTTTACGAGCAGTACTTC.

This chain uses TRBV4-3 with TRBJ2-5, with D perhaps TRBD2 (6 bases). The CDR3 is 16 residues long. The V gene's germline CDR1 is LGHNA and CDR2 YSLEER. The germline V and J ends were trimmed by 0 bases and 1 base, with 12 bases remaining between them. The CDR3 bases are TGCGCCAGCAGCCAAGATTTCCAGGGACTCCAAGAGACCCAGTACTTC. Its protein is CASSQDFQGLQETQYF.